Listed here are 17 T cell receptor beta chains from one sample, sequenced in a study of blood T cells in healthy people across ages. Primed by a sample-barcoded 5' primer and a J-beta primer mix, a second PCR proceeded for 7 to 11 cycles. From the 5' RACE reads, TCRdb called clonotypes with MiXCR, one entry per CDR3 protein. The data contain hundreds of thousands of distinct CDR3 sequences, roughly 32% of them singletons. Sequencing was performed on blood. Every receptor here comes from a woman older than 75 in good health.

In its sample, this clonotype was seen many times. The rearrangement uses TRBV10-3 and TRBJ2-2; tentatively, D is TRBD2 (5 bases). Germline CDR1 is ENHRY and CDR2 is SYGVKD. The CDR3 extends over 17 amino acids. The ends were cut back, 2 bases at V and 1 base at J, with 14 bases in the middle. The CDR3: CAISEGLGAGNTGELFF. CDR3 bases: TGTGCCATCAGTGAGGGCCTCGGCGCGGGGAACACCGGGGAGCTGTTTTTT.

This clonotype is a singleton in its sample. The gene calls are TRBV29-1 and TRBJ2-5, with TRBD1 matching over 7 bases. The J call may be mistaken, given a closer DNA end match to TRBJ2-7. CDR3 length: 13 amino acids. Germline V gene data show CDR1 as SQVTM and CDR2 as ANQGSEA. DNA for the CDR3: TGCAGCGTTGTTAACAGGGGTACCTACGAGCAGTACTTC. This translates into CSVVNRGTYEQYF.

This clonotype was recorded at least ten times. This sequence joins TRBV5-1 and TRBJ2-7; 7 bases agree with TRBD1. Germline V gene data show CDR1 as SGHRS and CDR2 as YFSETQ. V shed 3 bases, J shed 6 bases, and the junction held 12 bases outside the gene matches. CDR3 length: 15 amino acids. The CDR3 loop is CASSWGETSGGEQYF. DNA of the CDR3: TGCGCCAGCAGCTGGGGAGAAACGTCAGGGGGCGAGCAGTACTTC.

This clonotype was recorded at least ten times. V is TRBV7-8 and J is TRBJ2-3; D is unclear. This CDR3 contains 15 residues. Germline V CDR1 and CDR2: SGHVS, FQNEAQ. Trimming removed 2 bases at V and 0 bases at J, with 9 bases between. The CDR3 region has the DNA TGTGCCAGCAGCTTAACTACGAGAAGCACAGATACGCAGTATTTT. This encodes CASSLTTRSTDTQYF.

This clonotype was detected ten times or more. This may come from a read error, since a much larger clone is one base off. The rearrangement joins TRBV20-1 to TRBJ2-5, with 10 bases aligning to TRBD2. Germline values: CDR1 DFQATT, CDR2 SNEGSKA (reference sequence). The CDR3 is 13 residues long. The ends lost 6 bases at V and 11 bases at J; junction bases unmatched: 12. As DNA, the CDR3 is TGCAGTGCCCCGGGACTAGCGTACAATGAGCAGTACTTC. It codes for CSAPGLAYNEQYF.

This clonotype appeared a single time. Since a much larger clone is just one base distant, this may be a read error. In DNA, the CDR3 is TGTGCCAGCAGACCTAGCGGGGGGCTTTACAATGAGCAGTCCTTC. It is translated as CASRPSGGLYNEQSF. This chain connects TRBV6-5 to TRBJ2-1; 11 bases agree with TRBD2. This CDR3 spans 15 amino acids. Looked up from germline, CDR1 is MNHEY and CDR2 is SVGAGI.

The chain is built from TRBV6-1 and TRBJ1-1, with D unresolved. Germline CDR1 and CDR2: MNHNS and SASEGT. CDR3 size: 17 residues. V was trimmed by 1 base and J by 0 bases, leaving 15 bases between them. The CDR3 spells CASSEVGRKRMNTEAFF. CDR3 coding DNA: TGTGCCAGCAGTGAAGTCGGGAGAAAGAGGATGAACACTGAAGCTTTCTTT.

This clonotype appeared many times. This chain joins TRBV6-5 and TRBJ2-1; D perhaps matches TRBD2 (6 bases). CDR1 is MNHEY, CDR2 SVGAGI, per germline. Trimming took off 5 bases at V and 9 bases at J, with 14 bases between the two ends. This CDR3 has 13 residues. CDR3 nucleotide sequence: TGTGCCAGCAGTGGGGGGACCTTGGGTGAGCAGTTCTTC. It codes for CASSGGTLGEQFF.

This clonotype was picked up many times. The J gene is TRBJ2-1, the V gene TRBV20-1; the match to TRBD2 covers 7 bases. The CDR3 totals 16 residues. Trimming at V came to 1 base and at J to 0 bases, leaving 6 bases not matched to a gene. Germline V gene data show CDR1 as DFQATT and CDR2 as SNEGSKA (reference sequence). This chain's CDR3 is CSARVLAGDSYNEQFF. DNA of the CDR3: TGCAGTGCTAGAGTTTTAGCGGGCGACTCCTACAATGAGCAGTTCTTC.

This clonotype occurred many times. This rearrangement joins TRBV7-2 to TRBJ2-3; possible D gene TRBD2, 6 bases. Trimming removed 1 base from V and 0 bases from J, with 8 bases in between. Germline V gene lookup returns CDR1 SGHTA and CDR2 FQGNSA. There are 15 residues in the CDR3. DNA of the CDR3: TGTGCCAGCAGCTTAGGACTAGAGAGCACAGATACGCAGTATTTT. Its protein is CASSLGLESTDTQYF.

There are many counts of this clonotype. The chain employs TRBV5-8 and TRBJ2-5, with TRBD2 matching over 7 bases. V was pared by 6 bases and J by 5 bases, with 13 bases of the junction left unmatched. The CDR3 has 15 amino acids. Per the germline V gene, CDR1 is SGHTS and CDR2 is YDEGEE. CDR3 protein: CASTEGRAQVETQYF. The CDR3 DNA reads as TGTGCCAGCACCGAGGGGAGGGCCCAAGTGGAGACCCAGTACTTC.

J is TRBJ1-1 and V is TRBV7-9; possibly TRBD1 for D (5 bases). V lost 1 base to trimming and J lost 1 base, with 10 bases between them. Germline V gives CDR1 SEHNR, CDR2 FQNEAQ (reference sequence). The CDR3 runs to 15 residues. The CDR3 nucleotides read TGTGCCAGCAGCTTAGTGGAGGGGCGGAACACTGAAGCTTTCTTT. Protein: CASSLVEGRNTEAFF.

This clonotype was found many times. The chain carries TRBV12-3 or TRBV12-4 and TRBJ2-7; D unresolved. This CDR3 contains 14 residues. The V gene lost 4 bases and the J gene lost 6 bases, with 16 bases spanning the gap. As DNA, the CDR3 is TGTGCCAGCAGTTCGCAAGGTCCTTCTGTCGAGCAGTACTTC. Translating gives CASSSQGPSVEQYF.

This clonotype was seen at least ten times. The gene calls are TRBV5-6 and TRBJ2-5; 11 bases line up with TRBD2. Losses at the gene ends were 5 bases for V and 5 bases for J; bases not matched to a gene: 11. CDR3 length: 16 residues. From germline, CDR1 is SGHDT and CDR2 YYEEEE. The CDR3 bases are TGTGCCAGCAGTCGAATAGCGGGGGGGCCAGGGGAGACCCAGTACTTC. Translated: CASSRIAGGPGETQYF.

This chain joins TRBV5-5 and TRBJ1-1; D unclear. The CDR3 totals 15 residues. Trimming stripped 5 bases from V and 0 bases from J, with 14 bases between. Germline V gene lookup returns CDR1 SGHKS and CDR2 YYEKEE (reference sequence). The CDR3 DNA reads TGTGCCAGCAGGAGGAGTAGTGCCATGAACACTGAAGCTTTCTTT. It specifies CASRRSSAMNTEAFF.

This chain joins TRBV20-1 and TRBJ2-5; 8 nucleotides align to TRBD2. The J segment lost 2 bases and the V segment lost 8 bases, leaving 7 bases of the junction unmatched. This CDR3 comprises 13 residues. Germline V gene lookup returns CDR1 DFQATT and CDR2 SNEGSKA (reference sequence). The CDR3, as DNA: TGCAGTATTGGACTAGCACAGCAAGAGACCCAGTACTTC. This encodes CSIGLAQQETQYF.

This clonotype has at least ten counts. The chain uses TRBV6-5 and TRBJ2-2, with TRBD2 as a possible D gene (6 bases). The CDR3 contains 14 residues. With 5 bases removed from V and 3 bases from J, the gap between germline ends came to 10 bases. Germline V gene lookup returns CDR1 MNHEY and CDR2 SVGAGI. CDR3 sequence: CASSPGVDTGELFF. The CDR3 DNA is TGTGCCAGCAGTCCGGGGGTAGACACCGGGGAGCTGTTTTTT.